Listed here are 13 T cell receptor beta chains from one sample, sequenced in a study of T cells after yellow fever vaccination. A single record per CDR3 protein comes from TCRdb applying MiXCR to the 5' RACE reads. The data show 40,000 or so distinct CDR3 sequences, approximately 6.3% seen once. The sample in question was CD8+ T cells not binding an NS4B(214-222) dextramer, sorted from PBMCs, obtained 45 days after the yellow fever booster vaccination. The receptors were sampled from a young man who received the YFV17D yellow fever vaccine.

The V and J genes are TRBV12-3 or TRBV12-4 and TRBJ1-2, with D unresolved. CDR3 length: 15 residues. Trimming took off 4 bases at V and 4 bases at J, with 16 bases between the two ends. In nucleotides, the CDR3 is TGTGCCAGCAGTTCCCTCCCCCAGGACGCCTATGGCTACACCTTC. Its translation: CASSSLPQDAYGYTF.

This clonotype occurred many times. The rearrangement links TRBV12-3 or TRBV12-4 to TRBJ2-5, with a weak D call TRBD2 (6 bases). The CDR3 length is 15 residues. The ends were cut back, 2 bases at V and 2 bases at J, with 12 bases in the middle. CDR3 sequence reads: CASSLFGSGQETQYF. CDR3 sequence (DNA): TGTGCCAGCAGTTTATTCGGGAGTGGACAAGAGACCCAGTACTTC.

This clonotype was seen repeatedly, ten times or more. The CDR3 DNA is TGTGCGCAGGGGGAACTAGGGGGTGAGCAGTTCTTC. Its translation: CAQGELGGEQFF. This sequence joins TRBV2 and TRBJ2-1, with 7 bases fitting TRBD1. Germline CDR1 reads SNHLY; CDR2 reads FYNNEI. The CDR3 sequence is 12 residues long.

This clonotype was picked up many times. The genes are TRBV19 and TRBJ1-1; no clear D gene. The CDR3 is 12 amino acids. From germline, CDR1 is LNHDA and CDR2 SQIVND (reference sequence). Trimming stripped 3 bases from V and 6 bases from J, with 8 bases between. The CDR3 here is CASSMREPEAFF. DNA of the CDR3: TGTGCCAGTAGTATGAGAGAGCCTGAAGCTTTCTTT. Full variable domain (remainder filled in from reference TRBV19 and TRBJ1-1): DGGITQSPKYLFRKEGQNVTLSCEQNLNHDAMYWYRQDPGQGLRLIYYSQIVNDFQKGDIAEGYSVSREKKESFPLTVTSAQKNPTAFYLCASSMREPEAFFGQGTRLTVV.

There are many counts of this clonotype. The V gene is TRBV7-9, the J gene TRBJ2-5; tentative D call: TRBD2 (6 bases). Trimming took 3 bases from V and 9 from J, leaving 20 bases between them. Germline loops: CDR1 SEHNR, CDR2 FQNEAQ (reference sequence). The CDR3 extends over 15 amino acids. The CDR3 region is CASSFLGTHEGAQYF. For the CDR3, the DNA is TGTGCCAGCAGCTTTCTCGGGACTCACGAAGGGGCCCAGTACTTC.

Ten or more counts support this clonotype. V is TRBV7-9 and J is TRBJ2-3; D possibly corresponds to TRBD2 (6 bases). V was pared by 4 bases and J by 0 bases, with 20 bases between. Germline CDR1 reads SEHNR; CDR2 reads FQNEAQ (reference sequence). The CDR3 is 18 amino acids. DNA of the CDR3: TGTGCCAGCAGCTCCCCCGGATCGGCGGGGTCTAGCACAGATACGCAGTATTTT. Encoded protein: CASSSPGSAGSSTDTQYF.

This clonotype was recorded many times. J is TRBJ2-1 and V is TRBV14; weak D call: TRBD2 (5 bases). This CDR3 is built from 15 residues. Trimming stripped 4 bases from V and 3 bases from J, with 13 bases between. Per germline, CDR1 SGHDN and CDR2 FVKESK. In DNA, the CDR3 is TGTGCCAGCAGCCCGGACTCGCCCTACTACAATGAGCAGTTCTTC. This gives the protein CASSPDSPYYNEQFF.

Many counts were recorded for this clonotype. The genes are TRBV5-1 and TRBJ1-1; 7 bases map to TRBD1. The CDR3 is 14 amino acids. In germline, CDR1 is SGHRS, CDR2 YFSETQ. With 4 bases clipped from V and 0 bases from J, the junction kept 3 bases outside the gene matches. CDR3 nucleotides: TGCGCCAGCAGCCAGGGACAGATGAACACTGAAGCTTTCTTT. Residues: CASSQGQMNTEAFF.

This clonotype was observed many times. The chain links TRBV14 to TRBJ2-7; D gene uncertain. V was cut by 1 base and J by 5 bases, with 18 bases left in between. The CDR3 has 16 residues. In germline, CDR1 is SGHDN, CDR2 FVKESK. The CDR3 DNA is TGTGCCAGCAGCCAAGTAGCTTTTGGAGTTATGGACGAGCAGTACTTC. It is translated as CASSQVAFGVMDEQYF.

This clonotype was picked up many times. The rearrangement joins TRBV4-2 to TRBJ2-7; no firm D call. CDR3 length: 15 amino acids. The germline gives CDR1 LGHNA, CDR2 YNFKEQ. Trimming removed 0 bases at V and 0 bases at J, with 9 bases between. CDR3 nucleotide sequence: TGTGCCAGCAGCCAAGAACGGTCGTACTCCTACGAGCAGTACTTC. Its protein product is CASSQERSYSYEQYF.

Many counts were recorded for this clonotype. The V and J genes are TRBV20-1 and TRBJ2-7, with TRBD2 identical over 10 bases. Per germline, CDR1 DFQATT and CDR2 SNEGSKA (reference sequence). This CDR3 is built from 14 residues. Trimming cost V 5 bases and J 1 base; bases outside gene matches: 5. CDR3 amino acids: CSACRTSGSYEQYF. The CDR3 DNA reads TGCAGTGCTTGCCGGACTAGCGGTTCCTACGAGCAGTACTTC.

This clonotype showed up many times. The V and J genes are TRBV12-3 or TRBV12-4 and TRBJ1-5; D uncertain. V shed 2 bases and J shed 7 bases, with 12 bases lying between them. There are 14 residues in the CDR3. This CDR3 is CASSLTGKGQPQHF. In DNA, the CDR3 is TGTGCCAGCAGTTTAACCGGGAAGGGACAGCCCCAGCATTTT.

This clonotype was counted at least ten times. The CDR3 loop reads CASSADRVNTEAFF. The CDR3 DNA reads as TGTGCCAGCAGCGCGGACAGAGTGAACACTGAAGCTTTCTTT. J is TRBJ1-1 and V is TRBV7-6, with a possible D match to TRBD1 (6 bases). The CDR3 contains 14 residues. V lost 5 bases to trimming and J lost 0 bases, with 10 bases between them. Germline CDR1 is SGHVS and CDR2 is FNYEAQ.